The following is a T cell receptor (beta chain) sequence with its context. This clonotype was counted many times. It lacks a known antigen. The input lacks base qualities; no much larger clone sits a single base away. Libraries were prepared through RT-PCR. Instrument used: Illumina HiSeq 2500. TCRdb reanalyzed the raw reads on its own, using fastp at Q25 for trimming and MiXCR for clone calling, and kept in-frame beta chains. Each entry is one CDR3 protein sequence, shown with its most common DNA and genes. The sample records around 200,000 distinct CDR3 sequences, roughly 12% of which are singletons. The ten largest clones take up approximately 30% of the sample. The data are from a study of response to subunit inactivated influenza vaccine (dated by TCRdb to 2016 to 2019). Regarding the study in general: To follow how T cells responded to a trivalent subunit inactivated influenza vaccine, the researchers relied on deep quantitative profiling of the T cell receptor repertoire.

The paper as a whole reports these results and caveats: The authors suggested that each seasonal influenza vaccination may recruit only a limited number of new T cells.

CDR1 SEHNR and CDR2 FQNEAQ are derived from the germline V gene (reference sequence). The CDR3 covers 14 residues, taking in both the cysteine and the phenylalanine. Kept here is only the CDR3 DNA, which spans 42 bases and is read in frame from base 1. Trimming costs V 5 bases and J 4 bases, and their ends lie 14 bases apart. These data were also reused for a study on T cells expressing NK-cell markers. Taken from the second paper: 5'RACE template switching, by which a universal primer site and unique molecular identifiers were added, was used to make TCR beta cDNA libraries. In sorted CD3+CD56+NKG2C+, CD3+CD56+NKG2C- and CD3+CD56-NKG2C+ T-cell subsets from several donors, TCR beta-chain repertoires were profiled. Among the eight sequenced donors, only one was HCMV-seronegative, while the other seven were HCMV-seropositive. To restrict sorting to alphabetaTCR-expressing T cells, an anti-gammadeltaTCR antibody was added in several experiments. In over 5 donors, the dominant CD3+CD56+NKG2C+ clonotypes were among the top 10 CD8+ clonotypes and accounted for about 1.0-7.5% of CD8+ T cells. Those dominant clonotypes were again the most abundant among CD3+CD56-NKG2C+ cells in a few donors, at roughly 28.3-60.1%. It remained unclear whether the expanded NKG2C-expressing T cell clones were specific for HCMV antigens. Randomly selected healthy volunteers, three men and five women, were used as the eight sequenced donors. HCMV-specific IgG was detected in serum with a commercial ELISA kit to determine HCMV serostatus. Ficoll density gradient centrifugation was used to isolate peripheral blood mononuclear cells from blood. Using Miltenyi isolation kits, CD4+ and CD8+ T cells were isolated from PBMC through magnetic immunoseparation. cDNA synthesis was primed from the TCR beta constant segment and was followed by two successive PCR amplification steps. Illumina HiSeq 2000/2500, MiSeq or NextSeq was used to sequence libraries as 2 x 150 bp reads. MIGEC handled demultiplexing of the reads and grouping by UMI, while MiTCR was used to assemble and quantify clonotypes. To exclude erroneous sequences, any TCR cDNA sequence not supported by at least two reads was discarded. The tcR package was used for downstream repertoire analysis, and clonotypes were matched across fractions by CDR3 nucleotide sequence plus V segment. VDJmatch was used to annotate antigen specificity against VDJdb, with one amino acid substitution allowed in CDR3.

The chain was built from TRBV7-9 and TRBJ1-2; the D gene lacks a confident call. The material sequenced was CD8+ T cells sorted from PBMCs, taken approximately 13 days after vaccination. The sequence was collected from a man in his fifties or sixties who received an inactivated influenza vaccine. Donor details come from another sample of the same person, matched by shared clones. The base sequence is TGTGCCAGCAGCGCTACTGGGCCTAGCTATGGCTACACCTTC. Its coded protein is CASSATGPSYGYTF.